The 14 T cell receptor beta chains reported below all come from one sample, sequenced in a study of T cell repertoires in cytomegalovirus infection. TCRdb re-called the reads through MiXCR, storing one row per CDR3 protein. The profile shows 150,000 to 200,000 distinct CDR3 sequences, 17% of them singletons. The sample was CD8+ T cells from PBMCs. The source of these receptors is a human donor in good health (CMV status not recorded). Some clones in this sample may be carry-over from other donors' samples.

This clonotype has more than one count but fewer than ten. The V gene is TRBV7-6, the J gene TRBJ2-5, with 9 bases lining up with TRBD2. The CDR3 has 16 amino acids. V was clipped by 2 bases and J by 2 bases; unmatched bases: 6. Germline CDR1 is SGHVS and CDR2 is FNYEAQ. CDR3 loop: CASSLRSGGSQETQYF. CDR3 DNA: TGTGCCAGCAGCTTAAGGAGCGGGGGGTCACAAGAGACCCAGTACTTC.

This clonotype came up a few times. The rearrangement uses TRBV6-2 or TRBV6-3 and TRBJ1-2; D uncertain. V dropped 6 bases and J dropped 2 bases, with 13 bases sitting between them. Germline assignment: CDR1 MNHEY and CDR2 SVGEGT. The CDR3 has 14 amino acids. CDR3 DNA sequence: TGTGCCAGCAGCCGATCAAACGAAAACTATGGCTACACCTTC. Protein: CASSRSNENYGYTF.

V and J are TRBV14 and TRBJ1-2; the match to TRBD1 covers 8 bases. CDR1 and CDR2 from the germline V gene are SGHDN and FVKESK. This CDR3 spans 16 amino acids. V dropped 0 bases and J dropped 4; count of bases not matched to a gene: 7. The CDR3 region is CASSQDWQGAGYGYTF. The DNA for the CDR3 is TGTGCCAGCAGCCAAGATTGGCAGGGGGCAGGCTATGGCTACACCTTC.

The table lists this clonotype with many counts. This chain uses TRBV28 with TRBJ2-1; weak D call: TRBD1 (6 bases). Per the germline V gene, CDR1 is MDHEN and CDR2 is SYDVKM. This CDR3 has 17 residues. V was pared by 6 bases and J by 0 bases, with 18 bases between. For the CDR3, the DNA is TGTGCCAGCAGGACCCAATACAGGGCCAGCTCCTACAATGAGCAGTTCTTC. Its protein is CASRTQYRASSYNEQFF. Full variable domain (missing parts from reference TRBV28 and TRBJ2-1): DVKVTQSSRYLVKRTGEKVFLECVQDMDHENMFWYRQDPGLGLRLIYFSYDVKMKEKGDIPEGYSVSREKKERFSLILESASTNQTSMYLCASRTQYRASSYNEQFFGPGTRLTVL.

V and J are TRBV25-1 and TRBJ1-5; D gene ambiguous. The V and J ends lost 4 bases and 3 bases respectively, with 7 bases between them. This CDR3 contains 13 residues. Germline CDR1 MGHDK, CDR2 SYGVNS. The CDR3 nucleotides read TGTGCCAGCAGTGTCAGCTCCAATCAGCCCCAGCATTTT. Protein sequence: CASSVSSNQPQHF.

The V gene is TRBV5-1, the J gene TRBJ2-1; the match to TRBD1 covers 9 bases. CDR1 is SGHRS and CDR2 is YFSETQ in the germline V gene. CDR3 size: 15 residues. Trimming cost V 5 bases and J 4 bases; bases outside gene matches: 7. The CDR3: CASRPGTGLYNEQFF. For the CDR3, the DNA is TGCGCCAGCAGACCCGGGACAGGGTTATACAATGAGCAGTTCTTC.

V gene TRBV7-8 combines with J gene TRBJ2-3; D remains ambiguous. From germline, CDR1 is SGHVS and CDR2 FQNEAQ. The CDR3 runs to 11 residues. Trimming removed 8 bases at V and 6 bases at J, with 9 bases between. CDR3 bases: TGTGCCAGCCGTTTTGGCGATACGCAGTATTTT. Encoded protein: CASRFGDTQYF. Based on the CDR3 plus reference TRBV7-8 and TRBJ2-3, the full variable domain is GAGVSQSPRYKVAKRGQDVALRCDPISGHVSLFWYQQALGQGPEFLTYFQNEAQLDKSGLPSDRFFAERPEGSVSTLKIQRTQQEDSAVYLCASRFGDTQYFGPGTRLTVL.

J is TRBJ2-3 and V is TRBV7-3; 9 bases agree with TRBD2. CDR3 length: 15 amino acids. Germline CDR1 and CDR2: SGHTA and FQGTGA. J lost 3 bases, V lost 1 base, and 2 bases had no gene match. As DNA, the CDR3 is TGTGCCAGCAGCTTAAGCAGCGGGGGGACAGATACGCAGTATTTT. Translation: CASSLSSGGTDTQYF.

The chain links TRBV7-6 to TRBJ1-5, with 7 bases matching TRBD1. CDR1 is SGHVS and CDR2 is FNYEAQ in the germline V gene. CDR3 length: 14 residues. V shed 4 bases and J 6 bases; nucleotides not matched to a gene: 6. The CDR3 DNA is TGTGCCAGCAGCTCTAGGGGGCCGGGTCAGCCCCAGCATTTT. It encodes CASSSRGPGQPQHF.

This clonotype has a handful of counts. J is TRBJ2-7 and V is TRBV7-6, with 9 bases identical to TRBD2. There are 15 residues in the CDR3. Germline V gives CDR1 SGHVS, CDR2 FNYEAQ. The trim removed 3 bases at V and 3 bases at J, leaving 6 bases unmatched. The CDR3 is CASSLLAGEDYEQYF. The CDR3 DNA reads TGTGCCAGCAGCTTGTTAGCGGGAGAAGACTACGAGCAGTACTTC.

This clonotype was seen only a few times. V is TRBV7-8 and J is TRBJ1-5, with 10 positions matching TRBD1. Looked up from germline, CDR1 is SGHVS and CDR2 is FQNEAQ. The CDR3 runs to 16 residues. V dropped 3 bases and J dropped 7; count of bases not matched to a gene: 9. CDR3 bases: TGTGCCAGCAGCTTGTTCGACAGGGGGCAAGGGCAGCCCCAGCATTTT. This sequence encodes CASSLFDRGQGQPQHF.

The CDR3 sequence: CASSLTGGLNQPQHF. The CDR3 bases are TGTGCCAGTAGTCTAACAGGGGGCTTAAATCAGCCCCAGCATTTT. This chain links TRBV19 with TRBJ1-5, with 9 bases lining up with TRBD1. The trim removed 5 bases at V and 4 bases at J, leaving 6 bases unmatched. CDR1 is LNHDA and CDR2 is SQIVND in the germline V gene (reference sequence). The length of the CDR3 is 15 residues.

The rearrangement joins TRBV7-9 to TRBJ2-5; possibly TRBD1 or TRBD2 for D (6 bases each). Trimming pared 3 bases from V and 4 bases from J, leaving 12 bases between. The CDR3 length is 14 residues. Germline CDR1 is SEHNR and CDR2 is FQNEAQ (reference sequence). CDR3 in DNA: TGTGCCAGCAGCTTTGAAGGGGGGCGAGAGACCCAGTACTTC. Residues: CASSFEGGRETQYF.

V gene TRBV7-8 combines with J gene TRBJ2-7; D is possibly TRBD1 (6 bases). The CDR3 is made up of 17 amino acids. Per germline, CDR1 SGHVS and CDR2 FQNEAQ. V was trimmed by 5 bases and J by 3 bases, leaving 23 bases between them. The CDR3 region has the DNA TGTGCCAGCAGCCCCGCTGGGGCAGGGACATCCCTCTACGAGCAGTACTTC. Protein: CASSPAGAGTSLYEQYF.